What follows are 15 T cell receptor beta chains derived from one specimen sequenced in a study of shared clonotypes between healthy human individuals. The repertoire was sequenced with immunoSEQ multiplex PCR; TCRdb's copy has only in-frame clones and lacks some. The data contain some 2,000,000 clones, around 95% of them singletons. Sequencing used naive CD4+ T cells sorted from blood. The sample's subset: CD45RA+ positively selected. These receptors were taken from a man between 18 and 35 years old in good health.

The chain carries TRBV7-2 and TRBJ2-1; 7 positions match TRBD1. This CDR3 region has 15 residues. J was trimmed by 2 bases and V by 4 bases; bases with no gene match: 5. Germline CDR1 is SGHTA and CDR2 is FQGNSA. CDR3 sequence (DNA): TGTGCCAGCAGCTCCCGGCAGGGGGCCTACAATGAGCAGTTCTTC. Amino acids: CASSSRQGAYNEQFF. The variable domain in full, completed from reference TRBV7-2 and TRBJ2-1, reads GAGVSQSPSNKVTEKGKDVELRCDPISGHTALYWYRQSLGQGLEFLIYFQGNSAPDKSGLPSDRFSAERTGGSVSTLTIQRTQQEDSAVYLCASSSRQGAYNEQFFGPGTRLTVL.

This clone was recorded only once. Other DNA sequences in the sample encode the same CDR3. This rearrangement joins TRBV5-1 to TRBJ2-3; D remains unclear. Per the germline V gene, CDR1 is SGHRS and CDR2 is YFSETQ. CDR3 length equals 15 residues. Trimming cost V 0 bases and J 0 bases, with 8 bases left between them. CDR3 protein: CASSLARGSTDTQYF. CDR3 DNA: TGCGCCAGCAGCTTGGCAAGAGGAAGCACAGATACGCAGTATTTT.

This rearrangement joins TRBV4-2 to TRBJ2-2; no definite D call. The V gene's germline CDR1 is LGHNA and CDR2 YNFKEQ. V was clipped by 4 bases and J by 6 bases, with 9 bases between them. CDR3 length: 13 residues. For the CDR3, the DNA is TGTGCCAGCAGCCTCAGACACGCCGGGGAGCTGTTTTTT. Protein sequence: CASSLRHAGELFF.

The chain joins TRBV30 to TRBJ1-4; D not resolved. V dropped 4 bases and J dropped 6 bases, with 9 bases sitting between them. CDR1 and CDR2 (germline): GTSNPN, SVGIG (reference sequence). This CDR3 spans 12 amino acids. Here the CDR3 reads CAWMGRDEKLFF. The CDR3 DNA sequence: TGTGCCTGGATGGGTAGGGATGAAAAACTGTTTTTT.

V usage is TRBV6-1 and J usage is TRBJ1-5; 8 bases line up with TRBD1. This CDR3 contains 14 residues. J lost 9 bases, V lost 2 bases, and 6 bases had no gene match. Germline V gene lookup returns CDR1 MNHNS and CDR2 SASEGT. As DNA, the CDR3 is TGTGCCAGCAGTGAATACAGGGGGGTTGTGCCCCAGCATTTT. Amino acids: CASSEYRGVVPQHF.

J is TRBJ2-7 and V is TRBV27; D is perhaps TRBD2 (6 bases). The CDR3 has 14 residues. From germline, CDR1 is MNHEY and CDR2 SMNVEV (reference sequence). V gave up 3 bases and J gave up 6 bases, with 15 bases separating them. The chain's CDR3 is CASSFRRASGEQYF. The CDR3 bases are TGTGCCAGCAGTTTTCGGAGGGCCTCGGGCGAGCAGTACTTC.

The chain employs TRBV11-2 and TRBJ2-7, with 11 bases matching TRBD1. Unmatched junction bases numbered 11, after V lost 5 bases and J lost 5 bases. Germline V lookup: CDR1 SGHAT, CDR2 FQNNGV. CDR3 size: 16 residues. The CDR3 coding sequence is TGTGCCAGCAGCCTACCCGGACAGGGGGCTTACGACGAGCAGTACTTC. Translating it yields CASSLPGQGAYDEQYF.

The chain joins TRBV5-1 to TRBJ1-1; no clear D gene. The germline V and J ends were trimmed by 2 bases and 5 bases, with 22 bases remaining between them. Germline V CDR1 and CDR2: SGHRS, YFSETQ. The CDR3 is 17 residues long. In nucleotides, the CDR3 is TGCGCCAGCAGCTTCGCCCCCGCGGGAAGGGCCGCTACTGAAGCTTTCTTT. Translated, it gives CASSFAPAGRAATEAFF.

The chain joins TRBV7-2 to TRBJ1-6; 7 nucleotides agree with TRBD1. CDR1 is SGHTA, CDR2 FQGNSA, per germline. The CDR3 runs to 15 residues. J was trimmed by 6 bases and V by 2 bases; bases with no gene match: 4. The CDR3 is CASSLSGQLNSPLHF. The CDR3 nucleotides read TGTGCCAGCAGCTTATCGGGACAGCTTAATTCACCCCTCCACTTT.

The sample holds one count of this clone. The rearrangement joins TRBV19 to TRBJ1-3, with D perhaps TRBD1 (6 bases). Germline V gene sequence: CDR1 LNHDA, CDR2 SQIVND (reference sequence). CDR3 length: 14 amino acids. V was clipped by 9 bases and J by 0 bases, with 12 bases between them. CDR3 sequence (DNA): TGTGCCAGCCTTGACAGGAGCTCTGGAAACACCATATATTTT. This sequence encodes CASLDRSSGNTIYF.

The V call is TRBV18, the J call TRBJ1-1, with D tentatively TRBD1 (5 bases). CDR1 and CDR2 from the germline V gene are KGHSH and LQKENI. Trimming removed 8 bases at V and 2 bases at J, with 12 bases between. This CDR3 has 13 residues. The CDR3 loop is CASLMTENTEAFF. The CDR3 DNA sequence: TGTGCCAGCCTAATGACAGAAAACACTGAAGCTTTCTTT.

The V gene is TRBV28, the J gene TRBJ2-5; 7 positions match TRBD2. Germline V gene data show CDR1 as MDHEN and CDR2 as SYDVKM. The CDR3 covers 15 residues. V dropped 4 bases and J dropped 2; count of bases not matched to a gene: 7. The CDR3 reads CASSSGGLTQETQYF. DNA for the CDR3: TGTGCCAGCAGTTCCGGGGGACTAACTCAAGAGACCCAGTACTTC.

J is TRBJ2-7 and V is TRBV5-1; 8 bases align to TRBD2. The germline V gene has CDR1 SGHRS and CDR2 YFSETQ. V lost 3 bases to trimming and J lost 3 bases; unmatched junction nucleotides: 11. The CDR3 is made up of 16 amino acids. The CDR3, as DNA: TGCGCCAGCAGCTCGCGCCCGGGGGGGGCCGGCTACGAGCAGTACTTC. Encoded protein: CASSSRPGGAGYEQYF.

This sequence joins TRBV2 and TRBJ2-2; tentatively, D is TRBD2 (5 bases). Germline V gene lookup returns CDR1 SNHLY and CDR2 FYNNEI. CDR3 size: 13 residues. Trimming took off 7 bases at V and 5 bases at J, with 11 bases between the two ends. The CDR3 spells CASKGGRTGELFF. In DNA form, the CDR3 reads TGTGCCAGCAAGGGCGGGCGGACCGGGGAGCTGTTTTTT.

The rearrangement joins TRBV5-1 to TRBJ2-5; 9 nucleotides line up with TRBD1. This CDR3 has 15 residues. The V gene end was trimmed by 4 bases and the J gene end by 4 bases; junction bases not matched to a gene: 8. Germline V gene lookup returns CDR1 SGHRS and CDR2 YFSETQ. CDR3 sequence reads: CASSRGQGRGETQYF. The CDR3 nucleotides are TGCGCCAGCAGCAGGGGACAGGGCAGGGGAGAGACCCAGTACTTC.